This T cell receptor (beta chain) is from a study of cytomegalovirus exposure and HLA in healthy donors. The assay was immunoSEQ multiplex PCR, and TCRdb's table has in-frame clones only and misses some. This sample carries approximately 150,000 clones, roughly nine tenths of them seen once, and the ten largest clones take less than 3.5%. Broader study findings: Researchers reported that a few CMV-associated chains were confirmed in vitro as CMV antigen-specific.

CDR1 is MNHEY and CDR2 is SMNVEV in the germline V gene (reference sequence). The CDR3 is 16 amino acids. V lost 0 bases, J lost 2 bases, and 3 bases stayed unmatched. Comment on this clone: What it binds is not known.

The chain employs TRBV27 and TRBJ2-3; 9 bases fit TRBD2. The source of this sequence is a man aged 18 to 30 in good health and CMV-seropositive. Sequencing was done on a sample of PBMCs. Written as DNA, the CDR3 is TGTGCCAGCAGTTTATCTCTAGCGGGGTACACAGATACGCAGTATTTT. It specifies CASSLSLAGYTDTQYF.